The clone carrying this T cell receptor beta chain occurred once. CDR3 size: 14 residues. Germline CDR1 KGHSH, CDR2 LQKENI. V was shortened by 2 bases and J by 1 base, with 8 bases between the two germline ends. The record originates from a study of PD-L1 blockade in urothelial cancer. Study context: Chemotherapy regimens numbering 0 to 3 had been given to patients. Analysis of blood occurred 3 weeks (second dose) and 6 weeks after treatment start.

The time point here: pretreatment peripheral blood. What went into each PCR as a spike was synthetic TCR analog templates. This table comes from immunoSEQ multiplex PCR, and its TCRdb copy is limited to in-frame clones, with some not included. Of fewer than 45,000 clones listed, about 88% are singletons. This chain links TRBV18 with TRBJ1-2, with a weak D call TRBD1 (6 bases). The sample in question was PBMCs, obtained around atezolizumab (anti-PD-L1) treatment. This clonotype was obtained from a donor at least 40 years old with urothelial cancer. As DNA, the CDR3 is TGTGCCAGCTCACCAACGGACAGTAACTATGGCTACACCTTC. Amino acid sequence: CASSPTDSNYGYTF.